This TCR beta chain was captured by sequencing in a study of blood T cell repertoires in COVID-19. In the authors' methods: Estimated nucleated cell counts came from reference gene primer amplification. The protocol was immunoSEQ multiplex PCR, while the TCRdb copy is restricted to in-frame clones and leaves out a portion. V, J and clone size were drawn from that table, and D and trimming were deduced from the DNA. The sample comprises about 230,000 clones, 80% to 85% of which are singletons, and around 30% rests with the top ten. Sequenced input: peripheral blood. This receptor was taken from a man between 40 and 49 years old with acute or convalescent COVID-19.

The CDR3 nucleotides are TGCAGCGTTGAAAGGGGGAATAGTGAAGCTTTCTTT. Translated, it gives CSVERGNSEAFF. The V call is TRBV29-1, the J call TRBJ1-1, with TRBD1 as a possible D gene (6 bases). Trimming pared 2 bases from V and 7 bases from J, leaving 11 bases between. CDR1 SQVTM and CDR2 ANQGSEA come from the germline V gene. The CDR3 extends over 12 amino acids.